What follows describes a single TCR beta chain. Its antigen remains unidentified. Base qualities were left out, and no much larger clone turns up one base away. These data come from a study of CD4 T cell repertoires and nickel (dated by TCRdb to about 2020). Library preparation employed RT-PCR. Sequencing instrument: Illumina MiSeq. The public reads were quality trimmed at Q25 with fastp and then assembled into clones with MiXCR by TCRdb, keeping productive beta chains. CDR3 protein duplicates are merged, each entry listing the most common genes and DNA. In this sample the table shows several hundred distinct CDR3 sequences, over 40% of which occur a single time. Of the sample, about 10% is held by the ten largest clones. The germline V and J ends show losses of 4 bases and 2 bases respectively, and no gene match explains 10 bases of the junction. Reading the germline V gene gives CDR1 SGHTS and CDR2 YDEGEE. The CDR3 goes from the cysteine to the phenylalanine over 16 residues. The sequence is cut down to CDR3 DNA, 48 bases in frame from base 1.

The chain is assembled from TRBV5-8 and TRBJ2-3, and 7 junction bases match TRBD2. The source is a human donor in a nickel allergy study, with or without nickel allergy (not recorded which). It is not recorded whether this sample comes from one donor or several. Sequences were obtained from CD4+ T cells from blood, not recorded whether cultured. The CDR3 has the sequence CASSHLGGEYTDTQYF. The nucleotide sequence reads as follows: TGTGCCAGCAGCCATTTGGGGGGGGAATACACAGATACGCAGTATTTT.